This T cell receptor (beta chain) derives from a study of blood T cell repertoires in COVID-19. Study-level information: Sample material is recorded as cDNA or gDNA derived from T cells, B-cell-depleted T cells, or PBMCs.

This clone was recorded once. There are 15 residues in the CDR3. V lost 0 bases, J lost 3 bases, and 10 bases lay in between. Germline V gene lookup returns CDR1 SGHRS and CDR2 YFSETQ. Per the study methods: Estimation of nucleated cell counts was performed using reference gene primer amplification. Profiling relied on immunoSEQ multiplex PCR, and the TCRdb table lists in-frame clones only, not all of them. That table supplies the V and J calls and clone size; D and trimming were determined from the DNA. The repertoire holds about 170,000 clones, with around 82% as singletons. Clinical history as reported by participants underpinned cohort assignment.

The gene calls are TRBV5-1 and TRBJ1-3; unclear D gene. Sequencing was carried out using PBMCs or T cells enriched from blood (not recorded which). This receptor was obtained from a woman between 45 and 65 years old in a cohort exposed to, infected with or recovered from COVID-19 (not recorded which). The CDR3, as DNA: TGCGCCAGCAGCTTGGAACGGGATGGTGGAAACACCATATATTTT. Translating it yields CASSLERDGGNTIYF.